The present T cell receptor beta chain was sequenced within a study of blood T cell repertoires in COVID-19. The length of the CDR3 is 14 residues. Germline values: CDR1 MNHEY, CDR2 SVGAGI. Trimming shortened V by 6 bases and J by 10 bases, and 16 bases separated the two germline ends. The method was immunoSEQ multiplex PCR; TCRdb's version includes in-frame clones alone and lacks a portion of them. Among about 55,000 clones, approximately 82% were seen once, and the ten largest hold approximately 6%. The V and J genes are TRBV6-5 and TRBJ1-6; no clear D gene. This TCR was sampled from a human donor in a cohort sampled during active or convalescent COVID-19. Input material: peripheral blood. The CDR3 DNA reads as TGTGCCAGCAGGGCGGAGTTATTGGAGTCACCCCTCCACTTT. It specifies CASRAELLESPLHF.